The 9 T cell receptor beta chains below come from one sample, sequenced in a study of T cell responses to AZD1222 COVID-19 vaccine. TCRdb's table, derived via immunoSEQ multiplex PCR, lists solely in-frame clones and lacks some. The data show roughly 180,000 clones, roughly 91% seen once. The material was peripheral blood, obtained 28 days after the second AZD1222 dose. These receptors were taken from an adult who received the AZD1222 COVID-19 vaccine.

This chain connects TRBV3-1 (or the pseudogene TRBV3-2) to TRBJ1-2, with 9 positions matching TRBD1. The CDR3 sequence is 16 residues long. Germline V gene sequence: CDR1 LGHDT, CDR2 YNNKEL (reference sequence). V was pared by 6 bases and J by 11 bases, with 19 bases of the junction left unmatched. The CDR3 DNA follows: TGTGCCAGCAGTTACATTTCCGGGACAGGGTCATCTTCGTACACCTTC. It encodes CASSYISGTGSSSYTF.

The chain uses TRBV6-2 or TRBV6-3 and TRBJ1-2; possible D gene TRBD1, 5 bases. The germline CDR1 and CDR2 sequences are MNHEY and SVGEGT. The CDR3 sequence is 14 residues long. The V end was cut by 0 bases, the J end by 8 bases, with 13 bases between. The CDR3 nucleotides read TGTGCCAGCAGTTACTCGAGTGGGGCCCTCGGCTACACCTTC. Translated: CASSYSSGALGYTF.

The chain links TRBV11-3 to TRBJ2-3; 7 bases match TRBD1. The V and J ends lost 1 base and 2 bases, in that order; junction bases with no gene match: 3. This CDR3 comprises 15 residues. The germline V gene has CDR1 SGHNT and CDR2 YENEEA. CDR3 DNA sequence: TGTGCCAGCAGCTTAGGACAGGGCAACACAGATACGCAGTATTTT. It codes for CASSLGQGNTDTQYF.

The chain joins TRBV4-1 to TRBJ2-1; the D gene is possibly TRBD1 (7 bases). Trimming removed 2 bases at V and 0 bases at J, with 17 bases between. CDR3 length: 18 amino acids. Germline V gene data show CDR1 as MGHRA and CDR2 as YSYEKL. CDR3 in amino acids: CASSQKPGRDSSYNEQFF. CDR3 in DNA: TGCGCCAGCAGCCAAAAGCCCGGGCGGGACAGCTCCTACAATGAGCAGTTCTTC.

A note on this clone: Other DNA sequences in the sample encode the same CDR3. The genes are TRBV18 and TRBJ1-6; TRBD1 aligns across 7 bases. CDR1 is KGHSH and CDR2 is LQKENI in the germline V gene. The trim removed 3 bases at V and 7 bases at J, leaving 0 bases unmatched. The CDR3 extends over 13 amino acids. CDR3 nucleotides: TGTGCCAGCTCACCGGACAGGAATTCACCCCTCCACTTT. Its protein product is CASSPDRNSPLHF.

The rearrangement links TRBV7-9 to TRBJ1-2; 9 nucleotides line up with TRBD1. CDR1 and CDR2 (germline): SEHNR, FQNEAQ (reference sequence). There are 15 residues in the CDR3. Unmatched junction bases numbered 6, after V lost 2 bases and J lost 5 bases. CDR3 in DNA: TGTGCCAGCAGCTTAAGTGAGACAGGGGGTTATGGCTACACCTTC. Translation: CASSLSETGGYGYTF.

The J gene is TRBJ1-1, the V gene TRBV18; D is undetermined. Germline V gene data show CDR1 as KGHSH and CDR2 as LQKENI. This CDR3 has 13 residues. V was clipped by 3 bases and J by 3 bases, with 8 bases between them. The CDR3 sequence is CASSPSMDTEAFF. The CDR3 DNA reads TGTGCCAGCTCACCCAGTATGGACACTGAAGCTTTCTTT.

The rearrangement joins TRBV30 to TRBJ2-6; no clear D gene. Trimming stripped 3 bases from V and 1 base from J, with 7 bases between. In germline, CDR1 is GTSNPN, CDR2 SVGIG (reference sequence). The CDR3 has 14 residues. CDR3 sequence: CAWRVASGANVLTF. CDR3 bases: TGTGCCTGGAGGGTGGCATCTGGGGCCAACGTCCTGACTTTC.

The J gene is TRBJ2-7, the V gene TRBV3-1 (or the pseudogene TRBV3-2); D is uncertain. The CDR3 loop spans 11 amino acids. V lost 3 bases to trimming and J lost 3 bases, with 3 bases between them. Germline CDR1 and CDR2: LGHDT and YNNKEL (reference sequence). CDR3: CASSHHYEQYF. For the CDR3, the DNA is TGTGCCAGCAGCCATCACTACGAGCAGTACTTC.